This TCR beta chain was captured in a study of T cells in Graves' hyperthyroidism and ophthalmopathy (dated by TCRdb to between 2019 and 2020). Context from the whole study: Peripheral blood was sampled at the time of initial diagnosis, prior to any treatment. The roughly 94 discovery patients were randomly divided into training and test sets at a 7:3 ratio. The study also compared thyroid tissue and blood T-cell repertoires from about six Graves' hyperthyroidism patients. After sampling, hyperthyroidism patients received methimazole starting at 30 mg daily, and ophthalmopathy patients received high-dose intravenous methylprednisolone. Whether ophthalmopathy could be predicted prospectively was tested in an independent validation cohort made up of roughly 19 hyperthyroidism patients plus 17 patients who later progressed to ophthalmopathy. TCR Vbeta CDR3 sequencing of 130 to 150 peripheral blood samples (approximately 44 ophthalmopathy, 75 to 85 hyperthyroidism and 17 progressor patients) is reported in the paper. TCR V-J signatures able to tell the groups apart were searched for in a discovery cohort of some 97 patients, of whom 43 had Graves' ophthalmopathy and about 55 had stable Graves' hyperthyroidism. The full study reports these points: A model built on a 13 V-J signature distinguished ophthalmopathy from stable hyperthyroidism, reaching around 87% sensitivity and approximately 81% specificity in cross-validation and 80%/75% in testing. Sample size was not statistically predetermined, and investigators were not blinded to group allocation. In validation, the model predicted progression to ophthalmopathy with approximately 69% sensitivity and 72% to 85% specificity, a median of 6.5 months before onset. Most expanded thyroid clonotypes (frequency above 0.001) were also detected in blood, suggesting blood repertoires may reflect thyroid immune responses.

Amplification of TCR beta CDR3 regions was carried out from RNA transcripts. For the first round of RT-PCR on the TCR CDR3, the HTBI primer set was used together with the Qiagen OneStep RT-PCR kit. Libraries were constructed in a second round of multiplex PCR, after which size selection and purification were performed. Libraries were sequenced paired-end with 100 bp reads on an Illumina HiSeq2000. Processing in the source paper ran as follows. Raw data were processed with SOAPnuke, discarding reads with adapters, uncalled bases, mean Phred below 15, or no exact constant-primer or identifier match. COPE v1.2.5 was used to merge high-quality paired reads, and clonotypes were defined as unique nucleotide sequences. MiTCR v1.1 was used to align clonotypes to the IMGT TRBV, TRBD and TRBJ reference segments. The analysis included only V-J combinations with a frequency above 0.0001, which together covered 99% to 99.2% of the repertoires. A TCS score was defined as the ratio of F50 (clonal expansion) to E x V (chaos), with BLOSUM62-based TCRdist applied between CDR3 peptides within each V-J. Welch's t-statistics and random forest reduced around 510 V-J features to roughly 13, which were used in a naive Bayes classifier (R e1071). Starting from the raw public reads, TCRdb applied fastp trimming at Q25, assembled clones with MiXCR and retained in-frame beta chains. Under each unique CDR3 protein, matching rows form one entry showing the most common genes and DNA. In this record, the V and J calls reflect TCRdb's handling and not the investigators' own analysis. This sample has about 550,000 distinct CDR3 sequences in its table, and 20% to 25% of those were observed once. The ten largest clones take up less than 30% of the sample.

This clonotype was seen repeatedly, ten times or more. Its antigen is currently not known. There are no base qualities to consult, and no much larger clone falls within one base. For CDR1 and CDR2, the germline V gene lists MDHEN and SYDVKM. V loses 6 bases, J loses 8 bases, and the germline ends lie 22 bases apart. The CDR3 goes from the cysteine to the phenylalanine over 15 residues. Only CDR3 DNA is held: 45 bases, read in frame from base 1. A patient counted as having stable Graves' hyperthyroidism if no progression to ophthalmopathy occurred over 18 months of follow-up. The hyperthyroidism patients were between 18 and 65 years old and newly diagnosed, with a disease duration of less than 2 months. Any patient with an uncontrolled infection, another autoimmune disease, pregnancy or lactation was excluded. Clinical symptoms, serum thyroxine and TRAb, thyroid ultrasound, and orbital computed tomography formed the basis for the diagnoses. PBMCs were isolated from more than 9 ml of fresh peripheral blood by Ficoll-Paque density gradient centrifugation. Trizol reagent was used to extract total RNA, and RNA quality was then checked on an Agilent 2100 Bioanalyzer.

The source material was blood. This chain joins TRBV28 to TRBJ1-2; possibly the D gene is TRBD1, per 5 matching bases. This TCR was sampled from a man aged 18 to 30 with Graves' hyperthyroidism. The DNA is TGTGCCAGCAGCACCCCAAGCGGGGCTCGGGGGGGCTACACCTTC. Its translation reads: CASSTPSGARGGYTF.